This T cell receptor (beta chain) stems from a study of T cells in Graves' hyperthyroidism and ophthalmopathy. Study observations and caveats: A 13 V-J signature model discriminated ophthalmopathy versus stable hyperthyroidism. Among thyroid clonotypes expanded above 0.001, most also appeared in blood.

A patient was excluded if there was uncontrolled infection, other autoimmune disease, pregnancy or lactation. The diagnostic basis comprised clinical symptoms, serum thyroxine and TRAb, thyroid ultrasound and orbital computed tomography. There were TCR beta CDR3 regions amplified from RNA transcripts. HTBI primers were the set used in a first-round RT-PCR of the TCR CDR3. TCRdb re-analysed the multiplex PCR reads in MiXCR, keeping a single row per CDR3 protein. Here the sample spans about 360,000 distinct CDR3 sequences, approximately 13% being singletons. This clonotype appeared many times. The target antigen is unknown. V shed 4 bases and J shed 10 bases, with 14 bases lying between them. The germline V gene encodes CDR1 LGHDT and CDR2 YNNKEL (reference sequence). The CDR3 totals 14 residues.

The chain couples TRBV3-1 to TRBJ1-6; possible D gene TRBD1, 5 bases. The receptor was isolated from a young woman with Graves' hyperthyroidism. The sample taken for sequencing was blood. DNA for the CDR3: TGTGCCAGCAGCCCTGGGGCCGTCGGGTCACCCCTCCACTTT. Encoded protein: CASSPGAVGSPLHF.